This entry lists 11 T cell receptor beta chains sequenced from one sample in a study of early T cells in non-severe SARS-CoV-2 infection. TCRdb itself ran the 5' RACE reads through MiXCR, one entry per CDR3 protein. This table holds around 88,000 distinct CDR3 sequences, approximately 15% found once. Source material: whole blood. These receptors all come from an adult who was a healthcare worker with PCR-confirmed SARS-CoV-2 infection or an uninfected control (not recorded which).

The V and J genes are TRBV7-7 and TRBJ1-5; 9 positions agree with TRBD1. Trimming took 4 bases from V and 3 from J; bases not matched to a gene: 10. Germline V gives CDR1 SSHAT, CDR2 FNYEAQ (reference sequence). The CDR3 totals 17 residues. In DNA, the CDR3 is TGTGCCAGCAGCTCGGACAGGGGCCGTCGATTCAATCAGCCCCAGCATTTT. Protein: CASSSDRGRRFNQPQHF. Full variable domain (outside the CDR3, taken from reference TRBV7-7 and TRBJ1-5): GAGVSQSPRYKVTKRGQDVTLRCDPISSHATLYWYQQALGQGPEFLTYFNYEAQPDKSGLPSDRFSAERPEGSISTLTIQRTEQRDSAMYRCASSSDRGRRFNQPQHFGDGTRLSIL.

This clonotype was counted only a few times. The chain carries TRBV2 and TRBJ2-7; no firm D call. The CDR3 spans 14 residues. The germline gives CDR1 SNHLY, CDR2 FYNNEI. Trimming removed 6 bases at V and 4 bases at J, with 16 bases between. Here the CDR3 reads CASRPPNSDYEQYF. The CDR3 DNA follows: TGTGCCAGCAGGCCCCCCAACTCCGATTACGAGCAGTACTTC.

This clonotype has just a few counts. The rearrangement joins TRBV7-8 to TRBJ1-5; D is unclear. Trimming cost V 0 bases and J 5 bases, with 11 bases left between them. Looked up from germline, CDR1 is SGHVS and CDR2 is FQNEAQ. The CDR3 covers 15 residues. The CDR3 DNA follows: TGTGCCAGCAGCTTAGCGGTACGGACCTATCAGCCCCAGCATTTT. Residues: CASSLAVRTYQPQHF.

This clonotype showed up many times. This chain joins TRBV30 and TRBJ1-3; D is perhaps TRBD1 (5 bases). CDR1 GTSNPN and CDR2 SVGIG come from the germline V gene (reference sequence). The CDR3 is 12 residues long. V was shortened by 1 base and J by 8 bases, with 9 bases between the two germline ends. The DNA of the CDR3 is TGTGCCTGGAGTGGGGGGAGTGACACCATATATTTT. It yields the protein CAWSGGSDTIYF. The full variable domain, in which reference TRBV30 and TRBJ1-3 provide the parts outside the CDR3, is SQTIHQWPATLVQPVGSPLSLECTVEGTSNPNLYWYRQAAGRGLQLLFYSVGIGQISSEVPQNLSASRPQDRQFILSSKKLLLSDSGFYLCAWSGGSDTIYFGEGSWLTVV.

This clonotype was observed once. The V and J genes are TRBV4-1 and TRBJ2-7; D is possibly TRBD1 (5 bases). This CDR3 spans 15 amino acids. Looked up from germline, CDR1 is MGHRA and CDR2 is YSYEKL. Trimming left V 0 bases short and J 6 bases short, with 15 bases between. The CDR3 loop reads CASSQDIRVFSEQYF. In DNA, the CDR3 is TGCGCCAGCAGCCAAGACATCAGGGTCTTCTCCGAGCAGTACTTC.

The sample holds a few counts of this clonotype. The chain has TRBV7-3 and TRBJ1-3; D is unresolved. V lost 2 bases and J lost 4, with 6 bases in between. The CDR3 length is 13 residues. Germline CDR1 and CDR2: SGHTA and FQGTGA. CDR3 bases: TGTGCCAGCAGCTTACAAGCGGGAAACACCATATATTTT. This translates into CASSLQAGNTIYF.

The CDR3 coding sequence is TGTGCCAGCAGCTTAAACCCCGGGACTAGCAGCTACAATGAGCAGTTCTTC. As protein: CASSLNPGTSSYNEQFF. The chain links TRBV11-2 to TRBJ2-1; 9 positions agree with TRBD2. Germline V CDR1 and CDR2: SGHAT, FQNNGV. The CDR3 has 17 amino acids. J gave up 3 bases and V 2 bases, and 8 bases lay outside the gene matches. Supplemented by reference TRBV11-2 and TRBJ2-1, the full variable domain reads EAGVAQSPRYKIIEKRQSVAFWCNPISGHATLYWYQQILGQGPKLLIQFQNNGVVDDSQLPKDRFSAERLKGVDSTLKIQPAKLEDSAVYLCASSLNPGTSSYNEQFFGPGTRLTVL.

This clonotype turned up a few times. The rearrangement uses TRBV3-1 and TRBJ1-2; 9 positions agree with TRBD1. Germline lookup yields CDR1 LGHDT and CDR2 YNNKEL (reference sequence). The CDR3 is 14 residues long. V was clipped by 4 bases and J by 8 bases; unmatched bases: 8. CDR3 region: CASSPDRGWGGYTF. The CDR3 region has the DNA TGTGCCAGCAGCCCGGACAGGGGATGGGGCGGCTACACCTTC. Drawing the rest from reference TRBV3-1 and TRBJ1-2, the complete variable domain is DTAVSQTPKYLVTQMGNDKSIKCEQNLGHDTMYWYKQDSKKFLKIMFSYNNKELIINETVPNRFSPKSPDKAHLNLHINSLELGDSAVYFCASSPDRGWGGYTFGSGTRLTVV.

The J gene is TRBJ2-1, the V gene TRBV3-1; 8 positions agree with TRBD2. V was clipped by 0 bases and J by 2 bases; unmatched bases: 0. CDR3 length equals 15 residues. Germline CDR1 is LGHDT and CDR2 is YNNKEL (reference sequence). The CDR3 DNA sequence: TGTGCCAGCAGCCAAGAGACTAGCGCCTACAATGAGCAGTTCTTC. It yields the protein CASSQETSAYNEQFF.

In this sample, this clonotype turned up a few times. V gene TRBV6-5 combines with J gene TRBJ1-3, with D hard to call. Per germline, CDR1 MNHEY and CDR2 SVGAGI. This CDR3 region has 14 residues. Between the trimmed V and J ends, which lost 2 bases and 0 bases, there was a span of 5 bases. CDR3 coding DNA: TGTGCCAGCAGTTACCACAGCTCTGGAAACACCATATATTTT. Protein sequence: CASSYHSSGNTIYF.

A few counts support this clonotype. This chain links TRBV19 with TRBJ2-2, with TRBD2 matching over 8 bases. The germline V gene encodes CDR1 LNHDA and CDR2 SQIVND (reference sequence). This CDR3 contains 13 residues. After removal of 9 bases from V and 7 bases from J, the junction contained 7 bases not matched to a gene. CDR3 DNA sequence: TGTGCCAGCGGGAGGGCCGTAAGCGGGGAGCTGTTTTTT. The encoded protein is CASGRAVSGELFF.